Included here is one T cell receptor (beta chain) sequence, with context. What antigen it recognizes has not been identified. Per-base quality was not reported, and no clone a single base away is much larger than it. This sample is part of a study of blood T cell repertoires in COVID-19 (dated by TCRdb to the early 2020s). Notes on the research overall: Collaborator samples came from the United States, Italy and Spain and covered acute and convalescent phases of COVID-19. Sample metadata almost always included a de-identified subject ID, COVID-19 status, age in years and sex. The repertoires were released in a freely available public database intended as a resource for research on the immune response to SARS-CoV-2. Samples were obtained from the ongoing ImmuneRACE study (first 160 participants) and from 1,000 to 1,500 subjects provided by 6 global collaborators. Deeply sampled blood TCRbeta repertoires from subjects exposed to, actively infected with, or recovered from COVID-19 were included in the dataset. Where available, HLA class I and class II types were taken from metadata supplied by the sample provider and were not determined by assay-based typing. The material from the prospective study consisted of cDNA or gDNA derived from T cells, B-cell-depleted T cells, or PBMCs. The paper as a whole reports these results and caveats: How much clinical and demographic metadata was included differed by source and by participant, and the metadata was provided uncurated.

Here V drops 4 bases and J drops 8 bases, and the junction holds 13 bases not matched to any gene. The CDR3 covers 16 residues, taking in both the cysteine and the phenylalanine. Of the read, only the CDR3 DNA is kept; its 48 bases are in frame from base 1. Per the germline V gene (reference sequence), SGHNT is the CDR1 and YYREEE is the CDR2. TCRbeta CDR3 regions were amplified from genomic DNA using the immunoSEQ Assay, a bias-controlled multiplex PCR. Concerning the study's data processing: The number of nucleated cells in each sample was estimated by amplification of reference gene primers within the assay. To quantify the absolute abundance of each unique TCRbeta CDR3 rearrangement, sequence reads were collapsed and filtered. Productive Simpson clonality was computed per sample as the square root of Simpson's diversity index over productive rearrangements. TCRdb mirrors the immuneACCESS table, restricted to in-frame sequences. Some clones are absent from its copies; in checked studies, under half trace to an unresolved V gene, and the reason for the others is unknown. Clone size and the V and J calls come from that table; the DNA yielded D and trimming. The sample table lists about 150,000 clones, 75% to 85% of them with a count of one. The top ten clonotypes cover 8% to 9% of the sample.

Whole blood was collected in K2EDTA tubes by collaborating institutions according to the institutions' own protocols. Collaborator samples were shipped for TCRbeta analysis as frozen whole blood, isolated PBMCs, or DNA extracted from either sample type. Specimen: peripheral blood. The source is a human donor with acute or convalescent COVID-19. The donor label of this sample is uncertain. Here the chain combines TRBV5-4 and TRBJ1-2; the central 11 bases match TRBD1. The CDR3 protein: CASSPEPWTGGGGYTF. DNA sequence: TGTGCCAGCAGCCCAGAGCCTTGGACAGGGGGCGGGGGCTACACCTTC. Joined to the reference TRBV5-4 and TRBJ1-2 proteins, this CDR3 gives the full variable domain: ETGVTQSPTHLIKTRGQQVTLRCSSQSGHNTVSWYQQALGQGPQFIFQYYREEENGRGNFPPRFSGLQFPNYSSELNVNALELDDSALYLCASSPEPWTGGGGYTFGSGTRLTVV.